Below, one T cell receptor beta chain is given with its context. This specimen comes from a study of blood T cell repertoires in COVID-19. Turning to the study itself: In each case, the material was cDNA or gDNA derived from T cells, B-cell-depleted T cells, or PBMCs.

The protocol was immunoSEQ multiplex PCR, while the TCRdb copy is restricted to in-frame clones and leaves out a portion. This sample has a few hundred thousand clones; about 85% occur once, and the top ten carry under 6%. Germline V CDR1 and CDR2: SGHRS, YFSETQ. CDR3 length: 14 amino acids. V gave up 2 bases and J gave up 8 bases; unmatched junction bases: 6. The sequenced material came from PBMCs or T cells enriched from blood (not recorded which). The TCR originated in a woman aged 30 to 39 who had recovered from COVID-19. The V call is TRBV5-1, the J call TRBJ2-1; 8 bases match TRBD1. The DNA for the CDR3 is TGCGCCAGCAGCTTCGGAGACAGGGGCCATGAGCAGTTCTTC. Translation gives CASSFGDRGHEQFF. Using reference TRBV5-1 and TRBJ2-1 for the parts outside the CDR3, the full variable domain is KAGVTQTPRYLIKTRGQQVTLSCSPISGHRSVSWYQQTPGQGLQFLFEYFSETQRNKGNFPGRFSGRQFSNSRSEMNVSTLELGDSALYLCASSFGDRGHEQFFGPGTRLTVL.